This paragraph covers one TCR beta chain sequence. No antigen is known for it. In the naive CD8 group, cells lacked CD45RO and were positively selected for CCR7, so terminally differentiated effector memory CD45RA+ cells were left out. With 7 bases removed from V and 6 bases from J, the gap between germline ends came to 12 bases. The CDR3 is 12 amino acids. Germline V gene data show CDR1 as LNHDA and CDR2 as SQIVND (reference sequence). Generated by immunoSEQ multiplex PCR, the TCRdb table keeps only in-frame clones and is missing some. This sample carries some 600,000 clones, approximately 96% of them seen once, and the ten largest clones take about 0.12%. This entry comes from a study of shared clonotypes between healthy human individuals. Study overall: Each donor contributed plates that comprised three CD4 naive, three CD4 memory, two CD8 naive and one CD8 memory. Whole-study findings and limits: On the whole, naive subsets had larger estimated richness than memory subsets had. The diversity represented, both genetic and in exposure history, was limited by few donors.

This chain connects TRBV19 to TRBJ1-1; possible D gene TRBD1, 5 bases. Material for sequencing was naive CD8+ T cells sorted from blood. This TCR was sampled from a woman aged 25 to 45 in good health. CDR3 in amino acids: CASTWGTAEAFF. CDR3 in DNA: TGTGCCAGTACATGGGGGACCGCTGAAGCTTTCTTT.